This TCR beta chain stems from a study of tumor and adjacent non-tumor tissue in lung cancer. Looking at the study overall: Patients comprised about a dozen adenocarcinoma, a couple of squamous cell carcinoma and 1 small cell lung cancer. Findings and limits, study-wide: Higher tumor TCR diversity was associated with shorter survival. Significantly higher TCR diversity was found in tumor than normal lung.

Note on this clonotype: Its antigen is currently unknown.

Three rounds of nested PCR, following a modified ARM-PCR protocol, produced the TCRbeta library. TCRdb re-derived calls from the multiplex PCR reads in MiXCR, one entry per CDR3 protein. The sample lists 77,000 or so distinct CDR3 sequences, 76% seen once, with roughly 37% in the top ten. The template was RNA from unsorted bulk tissue. The normal lung tissue was taken more than 3 cm from the tumor edge. The clonotype was recovered from a man between 65 and 79 years old with non-small cell lung cancer. Specimen: distant non-tumor lung tissue.

CDR3: CASSLAGTRGTQYF. The CDR3, as DNA: TGTGCCAGCAGCTTGGCGGGCACGCGGGGTACGCAGTATTTT. The V call is TRBV7-9, the J call TRBJ2-3, with D perhaps matching TRBD2 (6 bases). Trimming left V 3 bases short and J 8 bases short, with 15 bases between. Germline-derived CDR1 and CDR2 are SEHNR and FQNEAQ (reference sequence). There are 14 residues in the CDR3.